This T cell receptor beta chain comes out of a study of cytotoxic CD8 clonotypes in ibrutinib-treated CLL. The data were produced by immunoSEQ multiplex PCR, yet TCRdb's version contains in-frame clones alone and is incomplete. The sample yields about 310,000 clones, almost 80% seen once. CDR3 length equals 14 residues. CDR1 is SGHNT and CDR2 is YENEEA in the germline V gene. V lost 5 bases and J lost 4, with 12 bases in between. This TCR came from a human donor with chronic lymphocytic leukemia. This chain uses TRBV11-3 with TRBJ2-1, with D unresolved. Material: PBMCs, obtained before ibrutinib treatment. The CDR3 protein is CASSHPGRYNEQFF. In DNA form, the CDR3 reads TGTGCCAGCAGCCACCCGGGTCGTTACAATGAGCAGTTCTTC.